Sequencing of this T cell receptor (beta chain) was carried out in a study of cytomegalovirus exposure and HLA in healthy donors. Study-level information: The Caucasian-associated ancestry cluster contained about 80% of the approximately 400 genotyped donors.

Primers: 60 Vbeta forward and 13 Jbeta reverse. Sequencing was performed with immunoSEQ multiplex PCR; in TCRdb, only in-frame clones are kept and a portion is missing. The data contain 110,000 to 150,000 clones, over 70% of them singletons. Concerning this clone itself: Its antigen is not identified.

Overall study findings and caveats: Most TCR sequences were uncommon, yet certain public TCRs appeared in many donors. Common viral pathogens seemed to be connected with several of the most significant clusters, according to a later analysis.

The CDR3 spans 14 residues. The germline CDR1 and CDR2 sequences are MNHEY and SVGAGI. The clonotype was recovered from a young man in good health and CMV-seronegative. J is TRBJ2-5 and V is TRBV6-5; the match to TRBD1 covers 8 bases. The DNA end is more similar to TRBJ2-7, so the J call may be wrong. Sequences were obtained from PBMCs. The CDR3 region is CASTRTGKPYEQYF. CDR3 bases: TGTGCCAGCACCCGGACAGGGAAGCCCTACGAGCAGTACTTC.